Below are 10 T cell receptor beta chains sequenced from a single sample in a study of T cell repertoires in aging, cancer and after chemotherapy. TCR beta rearrangements were amplified from peripheral blood genomic DNA. Multiplex touch-down PCR with TRB-A/B primers amplified rearranged V-D-J TRB sequences. TCRdb independently ran MiXCR on the multiplex PCR reads; one entry per CDR3 protein. The repertoire holds about 11,000 distinct CDR3 sequences, with over 25% as singletons. The sample taken for sequencing was blood. These receptors were collected from a human donor in good health. The donor label of this sample is uncertain.

By sample fraction, this clonotype is medium-sized. The V call is TRBV6-5, the J call TRBJ1-1; D gene uncertain. Germline CDR1 is MNHEY and CDR2 is SVGAGI. V was pared by 10 bases and J by 5 bases, with 11 bases between. The CDR3 covers 11 residues. In DNA form, the CDR3 reads TGTGCCATCTTGGTCGGGACTGAAGCTTTCTTT. It specifies CAILVGTEAFF.

This clonotype was seen only a few times. The chain combines TRBV6-4 with TRBJ2-3; 10 bases agree with TRBD2. The germline gives CDR1 MRHNA, CDR2 SNTAGT. Trimming at V came to 8 bases and at J to 9 bases, leaving 11 bases not matched to a gene. CDR3 length equals 14 residues. As DNA, the CDR3 is TGTGCCAGCGCCCCCGGGGTAGCGGGAGGAACGCAGTATTTT. Translated: CASAPGVAGGTQYF.

This chain joins TRBV29-1 and TRBJ1-1; D is possibly TRBD1 (5 bases). The germline V gene encodes CDR1 SQVTM and CDR2 ANQGSEA. The CDR3 loop spans 16 amino acids. Trimming cost V 0 bases and J 4 bases, with 18 bases left between them. CDR3 in DNA: TGCAGCGTTGAAGATGTAACGGTAATGAGGGGCACTGAAGCTTTCTTT. Its protein is CSVEDVTVMRGTEAFF.

This clonotype was detected only a few times. This rearrangement joins TRBV19 to TRBJ1-1; D uncertain. V lost 1 base and J 1 base, leaving 4 bases between the germline ends. Germline V gives CDR1 LNHDA, CDR2 SQIVND (reference sequence). The CDR3 loop spans 13 amino acids. CDR3 DNA: TGTGCCAGTAGTATAGGGAAGAACACTGAAGCTTTCTTT. Translating gives CASSIGKNTEAFF.

This clonotype is labeled medium-sized (0.01 to 0.1%). The chain employs TRBV29-1 and TRBJ1-2, with D possibly matching TRBD1 (6 bases). Looked up from germline, CDR1 is SQVTM and CDR2 is ANQGSEA. V shed 5 bases and J shed 4 bases, with 17 bases lying between them. This CDR3 is built from 14 residues. Here the CDR3 DNA reads TGCAGCGTTATACAGGGCGCTTTCCCCTATGGCTACACCTTC. It encodes CSVIQGAFPYGYTF.

This clonotype rates as medium-sized. This chain links TRBV6-4 with TRBJ2-2; the D is unclear. Germline CDR1 and CDR2: MRHNA and SNTAGT. This CDR3 has 13 amino acids. V shed 2 bases and J shed 3 bases, with 4 bases lying between them. CDR3 loop: CASSDRDTGELFF. Here the CDR3 DNA reads TGTGCCAGCAGTGACAGGGACACCGGGGAGCTGTTTTTT.

V usage is TRBV14 and J usage is TRBJ2-7, with 7 positions matching TRBD1. Trimming removed 5 bases from V and 4 bases from J; junction bases left unmatched: 11. This CDR3 is 15 amino acids long. CDR1 is SGHDN, CDR2 FVKESK, per germline. In nucleotides, the CDR3 is TGTGCCAGCAGCAGCCGGGGTGCAGGGGGATACGAGCAGTACTTC. Its protein product is CASSSRGAGGYEQYF. The whole variable domain, filled in from reference TRBV14 and TRBJ2-7, reads EAGVTQFPSHSVIEKGQTVTLRCDPISGHDNLYWYRRVMGKEIKFLLHFVKESKQDESGMPNNRFLAERTGGTYSTLKVQPAELEDSGVYFCASSSRGAGGYEQYFGPGTRLTVT.

In this sample, this clonotype turned up a few times. The CDR3 nucleotides read TGTGCCAGCAGCTCTCAAATGAACACTGAAGCTTTCTTT. Protein: CASSSQMNTEAFF. The chain carries TRBV12-3 or TRBV12-4 and TRBJ1-1, with D hard to call. V gave up 6 bases and J gave up 0 bases, with 8 bases separating them. This CDR3 is built from 13 residues.

This clonotype is categorized as medium-sized (0.01 to 0.1%). The CDR3 DNA reads TGTGCCAGTTCCCCCCGGGCCGGCCAGCATGAGCAGTTCTTC. As protein: CASSPRAGQHEQFF. The J gene is TRBJ2-1, the V gene TRBV19; D uncertain. This CDR3 comprises 14 residues. Germline V gives CDR1 LNHDA, CDR2 SQIVND (reference sequence). V was trimmed by 8 bases and J by 8 bases, leaving 19 bases between them.

The chain links TRBV6-5 to TRBJ2-1; 7 bases agree with TRBD1. Germline V gene sequence: CDR1 MNHEY, CDR2 SVGAGI. The CDR3 covers 14 residues. V lost 6 bases to trimming and J lost 10 bases; unmatched junction nucleotides: 12. The CDR3 DNA reads TGTGCCAGCAGCTCGCGACAGGGTCTTTTGGAGCAGTTCTTC. Its protein is CASSSRQGLLEQFF.